The rows below give T cell receptor beta chains drawn from one sample of a study of control samples from healthy donors and cancer patients. Data came from immunoSEQ multiplex PCR; TCRdb stores just in-frame clones and leaves some out. The sample lists roughly 130,000 clones, about 93% occurring once. Sequencing was done on a sample of PBMCs. Receptor source: a man aged 50 or older with head and neck cancer. Each CDR3 is given with its conserved first and last residue. Fields, in order: clone size, D gene, J gene, V gene, CDR3 DNA, CDR3 protein. D genes are given only for firm matches. A row's size may be missing; if present it is once, few, many or a size class.

. | . | TRBJ1-6 | TRBV28 | TGTGCCAGCAGGGCGGACGGAAGCTCCTATAATTCACCCCTCCACTTT | CASRADGSSYNSPLHF
. | TRBD1 | TRBJ2-3 | TRBV30 | TGTGCCTGGAGTGTACGTCAGGGGGGCACAGATACGCAGTATTTT | CAWSVRQGGTDTQYF
. | TRBD1 | TRBJ2-1 | TRBV15 | TGTGCCACCAGCAGATCGGGACAGGGCAGCAATGAGCAGTTCTTC | CATSRSGQGSNEQFF
. | . | TRBJ2-1 | TRBV3-1/TRBV3-2 | TGTGCCAGCAGCCAGGGGACCGTTTCGATGCACAATGAGCAGTTCTTC | CASSQGTVSMHNEQFF
. | . | TRBJ1-4 | TRBV19 | TGTGCCAGTAGGCCGACAGGTAGAAAGGCTAATGAAAAACTGTTTTTT | CASRPTGRKANEKLFF
once | . | TRBJ1-6 | TRBV15 | TGTGCCACCAGCAGGGACACTTATAATTCACCCCTCCACTTT | CATSRDTYNSPLHF
. | . | TRBJ1-5 | TRBV5-6 | TGTGCCAGCAGTTCCATGATTTATAGCAATCAGCCCCAGCATTTT | CASSSMIYSNQPQHF
once | . | TRBJ2-3 | TRBV7-3 | TGTGCCAGCAGCCCGAGCTTAGCACCCTTCGCAGATACGCAGTATTTT | CASSPSLAPFADTQYF
. | TRBD2 | TRBJ2-1 | TRBV5-1 | TGCGCCAGCAGCTTGGCTAGCGGTGCCTACAATGAGCAGTTCTTC | CASSLASGAYNEQFF
. | . | TRBJ2-3 | TRBV19 | TGTGCCAGTAGTGAGGTGGAGCCAGATACGCAGTATTTT | CASSEVEPDTQYF
. | . | TRBJ2-7 | TRBV7-9 | TGTGCCAGCAGTGGAGGGGGATCGACGGCCTACGAGCAGTACTTC | CASSGGGSTAYEQYF
. | . | TRBJ2-3 | TRBV18 | TGTGCCAGCTCACCATCAGAGTTCGTTAGCACAGATACGCAGTATTTT | CASSPSEFVSTDTQYF
. | . | TRBJ2-1 | TRBV7-2 | TGTGCCAGCAGCTTAGCGCTAAATGGTATCAATGAGCAGTTCTTC | CASSLALNGINEQFF
. | . | TRBJ2-5 | TRBV2 | TGTGCCAGCCGTTGGTCAGGGGAAAAGACCCAGTACTTC | CASRWSGEKTQYF
. | . | TRBJ2-3 | TRBV12-5 | TGTGCTAGTGGTTTGGGACAGTTCACAGATACGCAGTATTTT | CASGLGQFTDTQYF
. | . | TRBJ1-2 | TRBV5-1 | TGCGCCAGCAGCCCCCAAGGCGGGGGGCGGGAGAACTATGGCTACACCTTC | CASSPQGGGRENYGYTF
. | . | TRBJ1-1 | TRBV19 | TGTGCCAGTACCCGAATGGGGGTTGTCTCTGAAGCTTTCTTT | CASTRMGVVSEAFF
. | . | TRBJ1-6 | TRBV7-3 | TGTGCCAGCAGCTTAAGGCGGTTAAATTCACCCCTCCACTTT | CASSLRRLNSPLHF
. | TRBD1 | TRBJ1-1 | TRBV19 | TGTGCCAGTAAGACAGGGCCTATGAACACTGAAGCTTTCTTT | CASKTGPMNTEAFF
. | . | TRBJ1-5 | TRBV28 | TGTGCCAGCAGCCCCAGGACCGGCAATCAGCCCCAGCATTTT | CASSPRTGNQPQHF
. | . | TRBJ1-2 | TRBV19 | TGTGCCAGTATGCGGGGGGGCCCCATCTTCTATGGCTACACCTTC | CASMRGGPIFYGYTF
. | . | TRBJ1-2 | TRBV6-5 | TGTGCCAGCAGTTACTCGACAGATTACGGCTACACCTTC | CASSYSTDYGYTF
few | TRBD1 | TRBJ2-7 | TRBV4-3 | TGCGCCAGCAGCCAAGATTGGCCAGGGGGCTCCTACGAGCAGTACTTC | CASSQDWPGGSYEQYF
. | . | TRBJ1-1 | TRBV18 | TGTGCCAGCTCACCAGGAACGAACACTGAAGCTTTCTTT | CASSPGTNTEAFF